A selection of T cell receptor beta chains follows, all from one sample in a study of neurological immune-mediated disorders. TCRdb re-derived calls from the 5' RACE reads in MiXCR, one entry per CDR3 protein. Among some 60,000 distinct CDR3 sequences listed, over 2% were seen once. The sample comprised PBMCs. The receptors stem from a middle-aged man with multiple sclerosis. CDR3s include the opening cysteine and the closing phenylalanine or tryptophan. The D gene is left open where the match is weak. Not all rows give a size; the values are once, few, many and, for expanded clones, a class.

J: TRBJ1-3
V: TRBV6-5
D: -
size: many
DNA: TGTGCCAGCAGTTACATGGGGGCCGAAGGAAACACCATATATTTT
CDR3: CASSYMGAEGNTIYF

J: TRBJ2-1
V: TRBV20-1
D: TRBD2
size: many
DNA: TGCAGTGCTAGGTCGACTAGCGGGGGGGCCTATGAGCAGTTCTTC
CDR3: CSARSTSGGAYEQFF

J: TRBJ1-5
V: TRBV20-1
D: -
size: -
DNA: TGCAGTGCTAGTAGTGGGGGGGCATTTCAGCCCCAGCATTTT
CDR3: CSASSGGAFQPQHF

J: TRBJ2-7
V: TRBV7-6
D: TRBD1
size: -
DNA: TGTGCCAGCAGCCCCCAACGACAGGGCGAGCAGTACTTC
CDR3: CASSPQRQGEQYF

J: TRBJ2-2
V: TRBV4-2
D: -
size: many
DNA: TGTGCCAGCAGCCAAGATTCAGGGAACACCGGGGAGCTGTTTTTT
CDR3: CASSQDSGNTGELFF

J: TRBJ2-5
V: TRBV10-3
D: -
size: many
DNA: TGTGCCATCAGTGAGTCTAATGGCGGAGGGGGCCAAGAGACCCAGTACTTC
CDR3: CAISESNGGGGQETQYF

J: TRBJ2-1
V: TRBV28
D: -
size: many
DNA: TGTGCCACCAGGGAAGGCTACAATGAGCAGTTCTTC
CDR3: CATREGYNEQFF

J: TRBJ2-3
V: TRBV20-1
D: -
size: many
DNA: TGCAGTCCTCCCACCGAAATAGACGGAAGCACAGATACGCAGTATTTT
CDR3: CSPPTEIDGSTDTQYF

J: TRBJ1-2
V: TRBV18
D: -
size: -
DNA: TGTGCCAGCTCACCGGAGGGCTATGGCTACACCTTC
CDR3: CASSPEGYGYTF

J: TRBJ1-2
V: TRBV7-9
D: -
size: -
DNA: TGTGCCAGCAGCGCCGACAGCCTCTATGGCTACACCTTC
CDR3: CASSADSLYGYTF

J: TRBJ2-2
V: TRBV5-4
D: -
size: many
DNA: TGTGCCAGCAGCTTGGAAACAGCGAACACCGGGGAGCTGTTTTTT
CDR3: CASSLETANTGELFF

J: TRBJ2-3
V: TRBV6-4
D: TRBD2
size: many
DNA: TGTGCCAGCAGTGACGGGACTAGCGGGGGGGCAGATACGCAGTATTTT
CDR3: CASSDGTSGGADTQYF

J: TRBJ2-7
V: TRBV9
D: TRBD1
size: many
DNA: TGTGCCAGCAGCGTAGGACAGGGGGACTACGAGCAGTACTTC
CDR3: CASSVGQGDYEQYF

J: TRBJ2-2
V: TRBV12-3/TRBV12-4
D: -
size: many
DNA: TGTGCCAGCAGTTTAGGGGTTCTCACCGGGGAGCTGTTTTTT
CDR3: CASSLGVLTGELFF

J: TRBJ2-7
V: TRBV29-1
D: -
size: many
DNA: TGCAGCGTTGATCATGGTGGAAACTACGAGCAGTACTTC
CDR3: CSVDHGGNYEQYF

J: TRBJ2-5
V: TRBV5-1
D: -
size: -
DNA: TGCGCCAGCAGCGCCGAGCAGGGCGCCCAGTACTTC
CDR3: CASSAEQGAQYF

J: TRBJ2-7
V: TRBV16
D: -
size: -
DNA: TGTGCCAGCAGCCAAAGCGTGGGGGGTTACGAGCAGTACTTC
CDR3: CASSQSVGGYEQYF

J: TRBJ2-2
V: TRBV28
D: -
size: many
DNA: TGTGCCAGCAGTTTACTCACCGGGGAGCTGTTTTTT
CDR3: CASSLLTGELFF

J: TRBJ2-3
V: TRBV4-1
D: TRBD1
size: many
DNA: TGCGCCAGCAGCCATGGACAGGGGCTAGTGGATACGCAGTATTTT
CDR3: CASSHGQGLVDTQYF

J: TRBJ1-2
V: TRBV9
D: TRBD1
size: many
DNA: TGTGCCAGCAGCCGGGACAGGACCTATGGCTACACCTTC
CDR3: CASSRDRTYGYTF

J: TRBJ1-4
V: TRBV7-2
D: -
size: many
DNA: TGTGCCAGCAGTAATCGGGGGCCTACTAATGAAAAACTGTTTTTT
CDR3: CASSNRGPTNEKLFF

J: TRBJ2-7
V: TRBV20-1
D: -
size: medium-sized
DNA: TGCAGTGCTCCCGGGACGGGGGCCGAGCAGTACTTC
CDR3: CSAPGTGAEQYF

J: TRBJ1-5
V: TRBV5-1
D: TRBD1
size: many
DNA: TGCGCCAGCAGCGTGGGACAGGGCGATCCCCAGCATTTT
CDR3: CASSVGQGDPQHF

J: TRBJ1-2
V: TRBV27
D: -
size: many
DNA: TGTGCCAGCAGTTTACGGGAGAACTATGGCTACACCTTC
CDR3: CASSLRENYGYTF

J: TRBJ2-5
V: TRBV10-3
D: TRBD2
size: -
DNA: TGTGCCATCAGTGAGCTAGCGGGGGAAGAGACCCAGTACTTC
CDR3: CAISELAGEETQYF

J: TRBJ2-2
V: TRBV4-3
D: -
size: many
DNA: TGCGCCAGCAGTCCTTGGGAGAACACCGGGGAGCTGTTTTTT
CDR3: CASSPWENTGELFF

J: TRBJ2-1
V: TRBV6-2/TRBV6-3
D: TRBD2
size: many
DNA: TGTGCCAGTGTATTCCCTAGCGGGGCCTACAATGAGCAGTTCTTC
CDR3: CASVFPSGAYNEQFF

J: TRBJ2-2
V: TRBV11-2
D: -
size: many
DNA: TGTGCCAGCAGCTTAGCCGGGGAGCTGTTTTTT
CDR3: CASSLAGELFF

J: TRBJ2-7
V: TRBV5-1
D: -
size: many
DNA: TGCGCCAGCAGGCACAGGGAAGAAGCCTACGAGCAGTACTTC
CDR3: CASRHREEAYEQYF

J: TRBJ1-5
V: TRBV3-2
D: -
size: many
DNA: TGTGCCAGCAGCTACAGGGATAGTCAGCCCCAGCATTTT
CDR3: CASSYRDSQPQHF

J: TRBJ2-7
V: TRBV20-1
D: TRBD1
size: many
DNA: TGCAGTGCCTTGGACAGGGCCGACAAGACCTACGAGCAGTACTTC
CDR3: CSALDRADKTYEQYF

J: TRBJ2-6
V: TRBV4-2
D: TRBD1
size: many
DNA: TGTGCCAGCAGCTGGGGACAGGGTCTTTCCGGGGCCAACGTCCTGACTTTC
CDR3: CASSWGQGLSGANVLTF

J: TRBJ2-7
V: TRBV7-3
D: TRBD1
size: many
DNA: TGTGCCAGCAGCTTAACGGGACAGTCTCTCGAGCAGTACTTC
CDR3: CASSLTGQSLEQYF

J: TRBJ2-3
V: TRBV20-1
D: -
size: many
DNA: TGCAGTGCTAGTCCGGGGGTGAGCACAGATACGCAGTATTTT
CDR3: CSASPGVSTDTQYF

J: TRBJ2-7
V: TRBV5-6
D: -
size: many
DNA: TGTGCCAGCAGCTTCGACCCGGGGGCCTACGAGCAGTACTTC
CDR3: CASSFDPGAYEQYF

J: TRBJ1-5
V: TRBV20-1
D: -
size: many
DNA: TGCAGCCCTTTCGAGGGAGGCAATCAGCCCCAGCATTTT
CDR3: CSPFEGGNQPQHF

J: TRBJ1-1
V: TRBV20-1
D: -
size: -
DNA: TGCGGTGCTAGAAGCCATCTCGGGAAGATGAACACTGAAGCTTTCTTT
CDR3: CGARSHLGKMNTEAFF

J: TRBJ2-1
V: TRBV9
D: -
size: many
DNA: TGTGCCAGCAGCCCCCGGACAGGGAGGGTAAATGAGCAGTTCTTC
CDR3: CASSPRTGRVNEQFF

J: TRBJ2-7
V: TRBV4-2
D: -
size: many
DNA: TGTGCCAGCAGCCAAGACGAGACGGGGGAGTACGAGCAGTACTTC
CDR3: CASSQDETGEYEQYF